Presented here are 3 T cell receptor beta chains from one specimen sequenced in a study of OX40 agonist ivuxolimab in advanced cancers. Measured with immunoSEQ multiplex PCR; TCRdb has only the in-frame clones, and not every one. The repertoire consists of 19,000 or so clones, with more than 75% occurring once and the leading ten covering roughly 23%. The input for sequencing was CD4+ or CD8+ T cells sorted from blood, taken in a trial of the OX40 agonist ivuxolimab. These receptor sequences come from an adult with an advanced solid tumor such as melanoma, head and neck, liver or kidney cancer.

The chain is built from TRBV7-6 and TRBJ1-2; possibly TRBD1 for D (5 bases). This CDR3 comprises 17 residues. The germline V and J ends were trimmed by 2 bases and 2 bases, with 18 bases remaining between them. CDR1 is SGHVS and CDR2 is FNYEAQ in the germline V gene. CDR3 region: CASSLSSMGGINYGYTF. In DNA, the CDR3 is TGTGCCAGCAGCTTATCGAGTATGGGGGGTATAAACTATGGCTACACCTTC.

The J gene is TRBJ1-1, the V gene TRBV29-1; weak D call: TRBD1 (6 bases). Germline values: CDR1 SQVTM, CDR2 ANQGSEA. This CDR3 region has 12 residues. The ends were cut back, 5 bases at V and 10 bases at J, with 17 bases in the middle. CDR3 nucleotides: TGCAGCGTTACAGGGAGCGGGAAGTTAGCTTTCTTT. Translation: CSVTGSGKLAFF.

The chain couples TRBV9 to TRBJ1-2; no firm D call. CDR3 length: 16 amino acids. Germline lookup yields CDR1 SGDLS and CDR2 YYNGEE. Trimming took off 0 bases at V and 6 bases at J, with 18 bases between the two ends. The chain's CDR3 is CASSVDIGSFNDGYTF. The CDR3 bases are TGTGCCAGCAGCGTAGATATCGGTAGCTTTAATGATGGCTACACCTTC. The whole variable domain, remainder taken from reference TRBV9 and TRBJ1-2, is DSGVTQTPKHLITATGQRVTLRCSPRSGDLSVYWYQQSLDQGLQFLIQYYNGEERAKGNILERFSAQQFPDLHSELNLSSLELGDSALYFCASSVDIGSFNDGYTFGSGTRLTVV.